The 6 T cell receptor beta chains listed next were all sequenced from one sample in a study of radiotherapy plus CTLA-4 blockade in lung cancer. Data came from immunoSEQ multiplex PCR; TCRdb stores just in-frame clones and leaves some out. The table includes about 90,000 clones, approximately 82% detected once. The sequenced sample was peripheral blood, obtained from a patient treated with radiotherapy plus ipilimumab. The receptors derive from a human donor with non-small cell lung cancer that progressed on radiotherapy plus ipilimumab.

The rearrangement uses TRBV19 and TRBJ1-5, with D possibly being TRBD1 (5 bases). The V and J ends lost 7 bases and 2 bases respectively, with 18 bases between them. CDR1 and CDR2 (germline): LNHDA, SQIVND (reference sequence). The CDR3 has 16 residues. In DNA, the CDR3 is TGTGCCAGTACCGACGGTAGGGGTTCGGGCAATCAGCCCCAGCATTTT. This codes for CASTDGRGSGNQPQHF.

This sequence joins TRBV13 and TRBJ1-6; possibly TRBD1 for D (5 bases). The CDR3 is 15 amino acids. In germline, CDR1 is PRHDT, CDR2 FYEKMQ (reference sequence). The V end was cut by 3 bases, the J end by 8 bases, with 14 bases between. CDR3 nucleotides: TGTGCCAGCAGCTTCTATCAGGGCTTTGATTCACCCCTCCACTTT. This codes for CASSFYQGFDSPLHF.

The CDR3 loop is CASRTGTSGGQGETQYF. The CDR3 coding sequence is TGCGCCAGCAGGACCGGGACTAGCGGGGGGCAAGGGGAGACCCAGTACTTC. The chain carries TRBV5-1 and TRBJ2-5; TRBD2 aligns across 15 bases. This CDR3 has 17 amino acids. Germline-derived CDR1 and CDR2 are SGHRS and YFSETQ. Trimming at V came to 5 bases and at J to 5 bases, leaving 10 bases not matched to a gene.

This clone was counted once. The CDR3 reads CASSGQRNTEAFF. In DNA, the CDR3 is TGTGCCAGCTCGGGACAGAGAAACACTGAAGCTTTCTTT. The genes are TRBV18 and TRBJ1-1; 7 nucleotides align to TRBD1. The CDR3 spans 13 residues. CDR1 KGHSH and CDR2 LQKENI come from the germline V gene. The J segment lost 2 bases and the V segment lost 6 bases, leaving 3 bases of the junction unmatched.

V is TRBV13 and J is TRBJ2-4, with D tentatively TRBD1 (6 bases). The CDR3 consists of 20 residues. Trimming cost V 0 bases and J 1 base, with 22 bases left between them. Germline lookup yields CDR1 PRHDT and CDR2 FYEKMQ (reference sequence). The CDR3 spells CASSLGAPGGPQGAKNIQYF. The CDR3 nucleotides are TGTGCCAGCAGCTTAGGGGCCCCCGGTGGCCCCCAGGGGGCCAAAAACATTCAGTACTTC.

The genes are TRBV6-5 and TRBJ2-3; TRBD2 matches at 9 bases. The CDR3 loop spans 15 amino acids. Trimming took 5 bases from V and 8 from J; bases not matched to a gene: 11. Germline V gene lookup returns CDR1 MNHEY and CDR2 SVGAGI. In DNA, the CDR3 is TGTGCCAGCAGTCAAACGGGACTAGCTGCCGCTACGCAGTATTTT. Translation gives CASSQTGLAAATQYF.